The entry that follows covers one TCR beta chain sequence. Method: immunoSEQ multiplex PCR; TCRdb's copy keeps in-frame clones and lacks some. The sample carries about 110,000 clones, 82% recorded once. Germline V gene sequence: CDR1 MDHEN, CDR2 SYDVKM. This CDR3 comprises 15 residues. V was pared by 11 bases and J by 0 bases, with 16 bases between. This entry belongs to a study of control samples from healthy donors and cancer patients. The sequenced sample consisted of blood. The sequence derives from a man aged 18-30 years in good health. The genes are TRBV28 and TRBJ1-4; tentative D call: TRBD1 (5 bases). CDR3 amino acids: CASQTQGATNEKLFF. The CDR3 nucleotides read TGTGCCTCTCAGACTCAAGGGGCAACTAATGAAAAACTGTTTTTT.